A selection of T cell receptor beta chains follows, all from one sample in a study of blood T cell repertoires in COVID-19. Produced via immunoSEQ multiplex PCR; TCRdb's table is partial and in-frame only. The data show about 130,000 clones, roughly three quarters seen once. Sequencing was carried out using peripheral blood. These receptors all come from a man in his forties with active or convalescent COVID-19. CDR3s include the opening cysteine and the closing phenylalanine or tryptophan. The D gene is left open where the match is weak. Where a row states a size, it is once, few, many or the class of an expanded clone; other rows omit it.

>TRBJ2-7|TRBD2|NA|TRBV20-1
TGCAGTGCTAGTAGACTAGCGGGAGAGGTACACGAGCAGTACTTC
CSASRLAGEVHEQYF
>TRBJ2-1|TRBD1|NA|TRBV28
TGTGCCAGCCTTGGGACAGGTGGGTACAATGAGCAGTTCTTC
CASLGTGGYNEQFF
>TRBJ2-7|NA|NA|TRBV11-3
TGTGCCAGCAGCTTAGACATCAGGGTGGACGAGCAGTACTTC
CASSLDIRVDEQYF
>TRBJ2-7|TRBD1|NA|TRBV10-1
TGCGCCAGCAGTGACGGGGACAGGGTGATCTACGAGCAGTACTTC
CASSDGDRVIYEQYF
>TRBJ2-1|NA|once|TRBV2
TGTGCCAGCAGCCATAGGGACACTTACAATGAGCAGTTCTTC
CASSHRDTYNEQFF
>TRBJ2-3|NA|once|TRBV11-2
TGTGCCAGCAGCCTACAGACAGGAGTTTCAGATACGCAGTATTTT
CASSLQTGVSDTQYF
>TRBJ1-2|TRBD1|NA|TRBV27
TGTGCCAGCAGTGAACTCCGACCAACAGGGGCCCCCGTCTATGGCTACACCTTC
CASSELRPTGAPVYGYTF
>TRBJ2-7|TRBD1|NA|TRBV11-2
TGTGCCAGCAACTCCTGGGACAGTGACGACGAGCAGTACTTC
CASNSWDSDDEQYF
>TRBJ2-7|TRBD1|NA|TRBV28
TGTGCCAGCAGTCCGACAGGGGGCTACGAGCAGTACTTC
CASSPTGGYEQYF
>TRBJ1-4|NA|NA|TRBV11-2
TGTGCCAGCAGCTCAGGGGCACCTAATGAAAAACTGTTTTTT
CASSSGAPNEKLFF
>TRBJ2-1|TRBD2|few|TRBV4-2
TGTGCCAGCAGCCGCGGGGCTAGCGGGGAGTACAATGAGCAGTTCTTC
CASSRGASGEYNEQFF
>TRBJ2-3|TRBD2|NA|TRBV10-3
TGTGCCACCTACGCGACTAGCGGAAACACAGATACGCAGTATTTT
CATYATSGNTDTQYF